The following is a T cell receptor beta chain sequence with its context. TCRdb re-called the 5' RACE reads and gives one entry per CDR3 protein, without DNA. The table lists around 200,000 distinct CDR3 sequences, with 1.6% in the top ten. The data originate from a study of monozygotic twins with inflammatory bowel disease. Per the germline V gene, CDR1 is LNHDA and CDR2 is SQIVND (reference sequence). This CDR3 contains 13 residues. Sample: blood. The chain couples TRBV19 to TRBJ1-5; the D call from TCRdb, TRBD1, cannot be confirmed without DNA. The source is a human donor with ulcerative colitis or Crohn's disease, or a healthy co-twin of an affected twin (not recorded which). CDR3 protein: CARDRGPNQPQHF.